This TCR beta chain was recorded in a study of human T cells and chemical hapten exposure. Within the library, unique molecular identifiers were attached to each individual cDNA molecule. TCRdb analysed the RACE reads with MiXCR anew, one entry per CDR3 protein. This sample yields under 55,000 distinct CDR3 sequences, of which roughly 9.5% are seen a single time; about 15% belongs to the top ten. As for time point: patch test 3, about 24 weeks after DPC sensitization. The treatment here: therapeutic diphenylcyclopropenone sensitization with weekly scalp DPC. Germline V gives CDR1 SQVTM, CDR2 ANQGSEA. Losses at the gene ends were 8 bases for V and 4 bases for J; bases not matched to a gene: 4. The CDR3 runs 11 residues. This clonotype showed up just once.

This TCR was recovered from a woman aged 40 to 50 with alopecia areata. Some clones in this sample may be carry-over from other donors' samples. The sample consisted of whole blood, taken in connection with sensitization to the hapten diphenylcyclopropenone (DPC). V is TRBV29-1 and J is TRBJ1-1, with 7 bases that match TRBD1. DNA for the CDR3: TGCAGCCTACAGGGGCTCACTGAAGCTTTCTTT. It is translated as CSLQGLTEAFF.